The clone carrying this T cell receptor (beta chain) has ten or more counts. The antigen is undetermined. Unique molecular identifiers were used to barcode this TCRbeta library. TCRdb re-called the PCR reads through MiXCR, storing one row per CDR3 protein. The table has 500,000 to 650,000 distinct CDR3 sequences, over 10% seen once. Trimming took 3 bases from V and 7 from J, leaving 17 bases between them. This CDR3 is built from 15 residues. Looked up from germline, CDR1 is SGHKS and CDR2 is YYEKEE (reference sequence). The record originates from a study of T-cell reconstitution after alpha-beta-depleted transplantation in children. Overall study findings and caveats: T-cell numbers and diversity one year post-transplant derived largely from freshly generated T cells. Some patients owed their high day-60 TCRbeta diversity to surviving recipient T cells and thymic progenitors. By about two months after transplant, alpha-beta T cells reportedly arose from several hundred graft clones that had expanded.

Sequencing used PBMCs, mostly from graft donor cells, obtained 360 days after TCRalphabeta/CD19-depleted stem cell transplant. The receptor was isolated from a male patient under 18 who had a stem cell transplant for acute myeloid leukemia, so the T cells may come from the graft donor. This chain joins TRBV5-5 and TRBJ2-1; D gene uncertain. The CDR3 spells CASSWQLEYGNEQFF. CDR3 DNA sequence: TGTGCCAGCAGCTGGCAGCTGGAGTACGGTAATGAGCAGTTCTTC. The whole variable domain, remainder taken from reference TRBV5-5 and TRBJ2-1, is DAGVTQSPTHLIKTRGQQVTLRCSPISGHKSVSWYQQVLGQGPQFIFQYYEKEERGRGNFPDRFSARQFPNYSSELNVNALLLGDSALYLCASSWQLEYGNEQFFGPGTRLTVL.